The rows below give T cell receptor beta chains drawn from one sample of a study of OX40 agonist ivuxolimab in advanced cancers. Sequenced by immunoSEQ multiplex PCR; TCRdb stores in-frame clones only, minus some. The data contain approximately 84,000 clones, 80% to 90% of them seen just once; the ten biggest clones take up roughly 2%. The specimen was CD4+ or CD8+ T cells sorted from blood, collected in a trial of the OX40 agonist ivuxolimab. These receptors all come from an adult with an advanced solid tumor such as melanoma, head and neck, liver or kidney cancer. CDR3s include the opening cysteine and the closing phenylalanine or tryptophan. The order of the fields is D gene, J gene, clone size, V gene, CDR3 DNA, CDR3 protein. The D gene is left open where the match is weak. Clone size is shown for a subset of rows, as once, few, many or a class of expanded clone.

NA TRBJ2-7 NA TRBV7-2 TGTGCCAGCAGCCCGGGAACCCACTCCTACGAGCAGTACTTC CASSPGTHSYEQYF
NA TRBJ1-2 NA TRBV4-1 TGCGCCAGCAGCCAAGTATGGCAGGGATCTTTGTTAGGCTACACCTTC CASSQVWQGSLLGYTF
TRBD1 TRBJ1-1 NA TRBV4-2 TGTGCCAGCAGCTTTACAGGGGATGGGAACACTGAAGCTTTCTTT CASSFTGDGNTEAFF
TRBD1 TRBJ1-5 few TRBV10-3 TGTGCCATCTGGGACAGTGGCCAGCCCCAGCATTTT CAIWDSGQPQHF
NA TRBJ1-2 NA TRBV15 TGTGCCACCAGCAGAGGGGGGCGGTATGGCTACACCTTC CATSRGGRYGYTF
TRBD1 TRBJ2-7 NA TRBV13 TGTGCCAGCAGCTTATCTTGGGACAGTTCATTCTCCTACGAGCAGTACTTC CASSLSWDSSFSYEQYF
NA TRBJ1-6 few TRBV2 TGTGCCAGCAGTGACGGCTATTCACCCCTCCACTTT CASSDGYSPLHF
TRBD2 TRBJ2-2 NA TRBV19 TGTGCCAGTAGGGCCCGGGGACTAGCGGGGGGGCGAACCGGGGAGCTGTTTTTT CASRARGLAGGRTGELFF
TRBD2 TRBJ2-2 NA TRBV7-9 TGTGCCAGCAGCTGGGGACTAGCCATCTTGAACACCGGGGAGCTGTTTTTT CASSWGLAILNTGELFF
NA TRBJ2-2 once TRBV7-2 TGTGCCAGCAGCTTAGAGGGGGTCGGGGAGCTGTTTTTT CASSLEGVGELFF
TRBD1 TRBJ1-2 NA TRBV9 TGTGCCAGCAGCGTAGAGAGACAGGGAAGTTATGGCTACACCTTC CASSVERQGSYGYTF
NA TRBJ2-2 NA TRBV7-9 TGTGCCAGCAGCTTAGGATTAGGGGACACCGGGGAGCTGTTTTTT CASSLGLGDTGELFF
NA TRBJ1-2 NA TRBV9 TGTGCCAGCAGCGTAGCATGGAGAAACTATGGCTACACCTTC CASSVAWRNYGYTF
TRBD1 TRBJ2-6 NA TRBV4-3 TGCGCCAGCAGCCAAGATAGGACAGGGGTCTTCTCTGGGGCCAACGTCCTGACTTTC CASSQDRTGVFSGANVLTF
NA TRBJ2-1 NA TRBV6-5 TGTGCCAGCAGACACGGGGTTTATGAGCAGTTCTTC CASRHGVYEQFF
NA TRBJ2-6 NA TRBV7-3 TGTGCCAGCAGCGAACAGGGAGGAACTGGGGCCAACGTCCTGACTTTC CASSEQGGTGANVLTF
TRBD1 TRBJ1-5 NA TRBV7-9 TGTGCCAGCAGCTTAGCGGGACAGGGAGGCAATCAGCCCCAGCATTTT CASSLAGQGGNQPQHF
TRBD2 TRBJ2-2 NA TRBV4-3 TGCGCCAGCAGCCAAGATCAGAGCGGGGGGGCGAGTTCCGGGGAGCTGTTTTTT CASSQDQSGGASSGELFF
TRBD2 TRBJ2-2 NA TRBV18 TGTGCCAGCTCGCGTGGACTAGCGGGGACACACCGGGAGCTGTTTTTT CASSRGLAGTHRELFF
TRBD2 TRBJ2-2 NA TRBV6-5 TGTGCCAGCAGTTATGGCGGGGGGAACACCGGGGAGCTGTTTTTT CASSYGGGNTGELFF
TRBD2 TRBJ2-3 NA TRBV27 TGTGCCAGCAGTTTGACGGGGGGGCCCACAGATACGCAGTATTTT CASSLTGGPTDTQYF
TRBD2 TRBJ2-1 NA TRBV6-1 TGTGCCAGCAGCCCGGGACTAGCGTTGGGTGAGCAGTTCTTC CASSPGLALGEQFF